Shown below are 10 T cell receptor beta chains from a single sample sequenced in a study of technical replicates of blood from several donors. Libraries were prepared by immunoSEQ multiplex PCR; TCRdb keeps only in-frame clonotypes and omits some of them. The data hold tens of thousands of clones, with over 75% observed a single time. What was sequenced was T cells isolated from PBMCs. The receptors here all came from a human donor in good health.

This chain connects TRBV28 to TRBJ2-7; 11 bases are shared with TRBD2. CDR3 length: 15 residues. V trimming: 2 bases; J trimming: 0 bases; junction bases outside the gene matches: 0. The germline V gene has CDR1 MDHEN and CDR2 SYDVKM. The CDR3 nucleotides read TGTGCCAGCAGTTTAACTAGCGGGGGCTCCTACGAGCAGTACTTC. Its translation: CASSLTSGGSYEQYF.

V is TRBV19 and J is TRBJ2-1; TRBD2 matches at 7 bases. CDR1 is LNHDA, CDR2 SQIVND, per germline (reference sequence). The trim removed 3 bases at V and 3 bases at J, leaving 2 bases unmatched. The CDR3 sequence is 14 residues long. The CDR3 DNA reads as TGTGCCAGTAGTATCAGCGGGAACTACAATGAGCAGTTCTTC. Encoded protein: CASSISGNYNEQFF.

This chain joins TRBV21-1 and TRBJ1-5; the D segment call TRBD1 is taken from the table without a DNA check. TRBV21-1 is noted as a pseudogene. The CDR3 has 15 residues. CDR3 amino acids: CASSKALYSYQPQHF. The CDR3 DNA reads TGTGCCAGCAGCAAAGCGCTCTACAGTTATCAGCCCCAGCATTTT.

The CDR3 sequence is CASSLITGPTYEQYF. The CDR3 nucleotides are TGTGCCAGCAGTTTAATAACAGGCCCTACCTACGAGCAGTACTTC. The V and J genes are TRBV28 and TRBJ2-7, with a tentative D call TRBD1 (5 bases). The germline CDR1 and CDR2 sequences are MDHEN and SYDVKM. This CDR3 is built from 15 residues. V lost 2 bases and J lost 2, with 13 bases in between.

The chain couples TRBV5-5 to TRBJ2-2; 9 positions match TRBD1. With 6 bases clipped from V and 8 bases from J, the junction kept 8 bases outside the gene matches. Germline CDR1 reads SGHKS; CDR2 reads YYEKEE (reference sequence). CDR3 length: 14 residues. CDR3 DNA sequence: TGTGCCAGCATAAAGGACAGGGGTTTTGGGGAGCTGTTTTTT. Protein product: CASIKDRGFGELFF.

The gene calls are TRBV28 and TRBJ2-1; 14 nucleotides align to TRBD2. Germline-derived CDR1 and CDR2 are MDHEN and SYDVKM. This CDR3 comprises 18 residues. V trimming: 2 bases; J trimming: 2 bases; junction bases outside the gene matches: 5. The DNA of the CDR3 is TGTGCCAGCAGTTTAAGGCAGGGACTAGCGGGGGCCTACAATGAGCAGTTCTTC. Translation: CASSLRQGLAGAYNEQFF. The variable domain in full, completed from reference TRBV28 and TRBJ2-1, reads DVKVTQSSRYLVKRTGEKVFLECVQDMDHENMFWYRQDPGLGLRLIYFSYDVKMKEKGDIPEGYSVSREKKERFSLILESASTNQTSMYLCASSLRQGLAGAYNEQFFGPGTRLTVL.

The chain recombines TRBV5-8 with TRBJ2-7; 9 bases are shared with TRBD1. Germline values: CDR1 SGHTS, CDR2 YDEGEE. V lost 3 bases and J lost 3; bases outside the gene matches: 4. CDR3 length equals 14 residues. The CDR3 loop is CASSWGQGFYEQYF. CDR3 sequence (DNA): TGTGCCAGCAGCTGGGGACAGGGTTTCTACGAGCAGTACTTC.

V and J are TRBV6-5 and TRBJ1-2; 7 bases align to TRBD1. CDR1 and CDR2 from the germline V gene are MNHEY and SVGAGI. CDR3 size: 14 residues. With V trimmed by 6 bases and J by 5 bases, 9 bases remained unmatched. In DNA form, the CDR3 reads TGTGCCAGCAGCCGGGACAGAGGATTTTATGGCTACACCTTC. It codes for CASSRDRGFYGYTF.

This clone was detected only once. The chain links TRBV4-1 to TRBJ2-2; TRBD1 matches 10 bases. Germline-derived CDR1 and CDR2 are MGHRA and YSYEKL. With 4 bases clipped from V and 7 bases from J, the junction kept 9 bases outside the gene matches. The length of the CDR3 is 16 residues. The CDR3 coding sequence is TGCGCCAGCAGCCCCAGTGACAGGGGGCTAGGCGGGGAGCTGTTTTTT. It is translated as CASSPSDRGLGGELFF.

J is TRBJ2-2 and V is TRBV6-1, with 7 bases identical to TRBD1. The CDR3 contains 14 residues. V trimming: 4 bases; J trimming: 5 bases; junction bases outside the gene matches: 4. Per the germline V gene, CDR1 is MNHNS and CDR2 is SASEGT. This chain's CDR3 is CASSVTGETGELFF. The CDR3, as DNA: TGTGCCAGCAGTGTAACAGGGGAAACCGGGGAGCTGTTTTTT.